This TCR beta chain was sequenced during a study of T cell responses to AZD1222 COVID-19 vaccine. Broader study findings: Regions 160-218 and 743-854 held dominance among vaccine-associated CD4 TCRs, which spanned spike.

Per the germline V gene, CDR1 is SGHAT and CDR2 is FQNNGV. The CDR3 is made up of 14 amino acids. V was clipped by 1 base and J by 8 bases, with 14 bases between them. Only in-frame clones appear in the TCRdb table, and some are missing; sequencing was by immunoSEQ multiplex PCR. Here the sample spans about 190,000 clones, approximately 91% being singletons. Remarks on this clone: Its specificity is unknown.

The input for sequencing was peripheral blood, taken on day 0 of AZD1222 vaccination. The receptor was derived from an adult in good health. J is TRBJ1-2 and V is TRBV11-2, with TRBD1 as a possible D gene (5 bases). The CDR3 nucleotides are TGTGCCAGCAGCTTAGGGGCAGGGATAGAGGGCTACACCTTC. It codes for CASSLGAGIEGYTF.